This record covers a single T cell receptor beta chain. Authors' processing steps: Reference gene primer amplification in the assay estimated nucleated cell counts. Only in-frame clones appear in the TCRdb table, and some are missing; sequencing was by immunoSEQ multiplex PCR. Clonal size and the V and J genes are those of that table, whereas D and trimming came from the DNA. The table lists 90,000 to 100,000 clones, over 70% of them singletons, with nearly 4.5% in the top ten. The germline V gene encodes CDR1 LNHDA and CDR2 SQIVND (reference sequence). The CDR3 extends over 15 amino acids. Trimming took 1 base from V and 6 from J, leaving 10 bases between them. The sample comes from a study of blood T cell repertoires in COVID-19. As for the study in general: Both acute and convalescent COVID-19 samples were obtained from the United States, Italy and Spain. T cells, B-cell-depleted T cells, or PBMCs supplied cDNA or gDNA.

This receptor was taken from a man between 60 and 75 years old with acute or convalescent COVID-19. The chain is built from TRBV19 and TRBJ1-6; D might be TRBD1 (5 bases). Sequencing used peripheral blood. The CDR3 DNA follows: TGTGCCAGTAGTATAGGACAGAACTTTAATTCACCCCTCCACTTT. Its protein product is CASSIGQNFNSPLHF.